Below, 23 T cell receptor beta chains from the same sample are listed, as sequenced in a study of shared clonotypes between healthy human individuals. Some clones are missing from TCRdb's copy, which holds only in-frame ones; the method was immunoSEQ multiplex PCR. The sample has some 1 million clones; around 75% are singletons. The sample consisted of memory CD4+ T cells sorted from blood. Subset specified: CD45RA-negative fraction. The receptors were sampled from a man between 18 and 35 years old in good health.

Of note for this clone: A read error is possible here, since a much larger clone lies one base away. Other nucleotide sequences from this sample produce the same CDR3. V gene TRBV11-2 combines with J gene TRBJ2-5; D is undetermined. Trimming took 1 base from V and 1 from J, leaving 4 bases between them. This CDR3 contains 13 residues. Germline V lookup: CDR1 SGHAT, CDR2 FQNNGV. The CDR3 coding sequence is TGTGCCAGCAGCTTAGGGGGCCAAGAGACCCAGTACTTC. It codes for CASSLGGQETQYF. The full variable domain, its missing parts supplied by reference TRBV11-2 and TRBJ2-5, is EAGVAQSPRYKIIEKRQSVAFWCNPISGHATLYWYQQILGQGPKLLIQFQNNGVVDDSQLPKDRFSAERLKGVDSTLKIQPAKLEDSAVYLCASSLGGQETQYFGPGTRLLVL.

This rearrangement joins TRBV7-2 to TRBJ2-7; TRBD2 aligns across 7 bases. This CDR3 is built from 13 residues. The junction had 11 bases not matched to a gene; V was cut back by 10 bases and J by 5 bases. Looked up from germline, CDR1 is SGHTA and CDR2 is FQGNSA. The CDR3 protein is CAIPGRANDEQYF. The CDR3 nucleotides are TGTGCCATTCCGGGGAGGGCCAACGACGAGCAGTACTTC.

This clone was detected only once. The V call is TRBV29-1, the J call TRBJ2-1; 11 bases fit TRBD2. This CDR3 comprises 15 residues. Germline CDR1 reads SQVTM; CDR2 reads ANQGSEA. V was clipped by 5 bases and J by 6 bases; unmatched bases: 9. CDR3 coding DNA: TGCAGCGTTACCGGGACTAGCGGTAGCGCCAATGAGCAGTTCTTC. This codes for CSVTGTSGSANEQFF.

This chain connects TRBV7-2 to TRBJ2-1, with 9 positions matching TRBD2. Unmatched junction bases numbered 8, after V lost 5 bases and J lost 15 bases. The CDR3 consists of 12 residues. Germline V gives CDR1 SGHTA, CDR2 FQGNSA. The CDR3 is CASSPLAGEVFF. CDR3 nucleotides: TGTGCCAGCAGCCCCTTAGCGGGAGAAGTGTTCTTC.

A single count supports this clone. J is TRBJ1-5 and V is TRBV5-8, with D unclear. V dropped 0 bases and J dropped 1 base, with 8 bases sitting between them. CDR1 and CDR2 (germline): SGHTS, YDEGEE. CDR3 length: 15 amino acids. The CDR3 DNA is TGTGCCAGCAGCTTGGGCAGATGGAGCAATCAGCCCCAGCATTTT. This codes for CASSLGRWSNQPQHF.

This clone occurred once. The chain carries TRBV7-2 and TRBJ2-7; 7 bases are shared with TRBD1. CDR3 length: 18 amino acids. The junction had 17 bases not matched to a gene; V was cut back by 5 bases and J by 1 base. Looked up from germline, CDR1 is SGHTA and CDR2 is FQGNSA. DNA of the CDR3: TGTGCCAGCAGCCTCGAGGGGGCCTGGGGACGATCTTCCTACGAGCAGTACTTC. Its translation: CASSLEGAWGRSSYEQYF.

The chain joins TRBV28 to TRBJ2-1, with D possibly matching TRBD1 (6 bases). Germline V gene lookup returns CDR1 MDHEN and CDR2 SYDVKM. This CDR3 comprises 14 residues. The V end lost 2 bases, the J end lost 9 bases, and 14 bases lay between the germline ends. CDR3 in amino acids: CASSLLTGLGEQFF. CDR3 nucleotides: TGTGCCAGCAGTTTACTAACAGGGCTTGGTGAGCAGTTCTTC.

This chain links TRBV7-9 with TRBJ2-2; 7 bases align to TRBD1. The germline V gene has CDR1 SEHNR and CDR2 FQNEAQ (reference sequence). The CDR3 is made up of 16 amino acids. With V trimmed by 5 bases and J by 7 bases, 13 bases remained unmatched. DNA of the CDR3: TGTGCCAGCAGCCCGGACAGGCCCTCCGGCGGCGGGGAGCTGTTTTTT. This sequence encodes CASSPDRPSGGGELFF.

The chain combines TRBV19 with TRBJ2-4; TRBD1 is a possible D gene (7 bases). Germline V gives CDR1 LNHDA, CDR2 SQIVND (reference sequence). The CDR3 loop spans 19 amino acids. Trimming left V 4 bases short and J 3 bases short, with 25 bases between. The CDR3 loop reads CASSTPPRGRTGIKNIQYF. In nucleotides, the CDR3 is TGTGCCAGTAGTACCCCTCCGAGGGGGAGGACAGGAATCAAAAACATTCAGTACTTC.

V usage is TRBV18 and J usage is TRBJ2-7; a weak D match, TRBD1 (5 bases). V was clipped by 4 bases and J by 4 bases, with 17 bases between them. This CDR3 spans 15 amino acids. Germline CDR1 is KGHSH and CDR2 is LQKENI. The CDR3: CASSLRQSASYEQYF. In DNA, the CDR3 is TGTGCCAGCTCACTCCGACAGAGCGCCTCATACGAGCAGTACTTC.

The sample holds one count of this clone. This sequence joins TRBV6-1 and TRBJ2-7; 8 positions agree with TRBD2. With 2 bases clipped from V and 4 bases from J, the junction kept 10 bases outside the gene matches. The CDR3 has 16 amino acids. Germline CDR1 is MNHNS and CDR2 is SASEGT. The CDR3 sequence: CASSESGGWTAYEQYF. The CDR3 nucleotides read TGTGCCAGCAGTGAAAGCGGGGGTTGGACAGCGTACGAGCAGTACTTC.

This sequence joins TRBV6-5 and TRBJ2-5, with unresolved D. The CDR3 totals 13 residues. Looked up from germline, CDR1 is MNHEY and CDR2 is SVGAGI. Trimming took off 4 bases at V and 2 bases at J, with 8 bases between the two ends. DNA for the CDR3: TGTGCCAGCAGTTCGACCAGTCAAGAGACCCAGTACTTC. Residues: CASSSTSQETQYF.

The V and J genes are TRBV25-1 and TRBJ2-2; 7 nucleotides align to TRBD1. In germline, CDR1 is MGHDK, CDR2 SYGVNS. CDR3 length: 16 amino acids. V dropped 6 bases and J dropped 1; count of bases not matched to a gene: 8. CDR3 nucleotide sequence: TGTGCCAGCAGCGACTTGGGACAGCAGAACACCGGGGAGCTGTTTTTT. Its translation: CASSDLGQQNTGELFF.

A remark on this clone: Other DNA variants within this sample encode the same CDR3. The chain employs TRBV7-2 and TRBJ1-2; the match to TRBD1 covers 8 bases. Unmatched junction bases numbered 5, after V lost 3 bases and J lost 5 bases. This CDR3 is built from 14 residues. The germline V gene encodes CDR1 SGHTA and CDR2 FQGNSA. The CDR3 reads CASSFQGAEYGYTF. DNA of the CDR3: TGTGCCAGCAGCTTTCAGGGGGCAGAGTATGGCTACACCTTC.

This clone was detected only a few times. The gene calls are TRBV14 and TRBJ1-4, with a tentative D call TRBD1 (6 bases). The V gene's germline CDR1 is SGHDN and CDR2 FVKESK. This CDR3 contains 17 residues. V dropped 2 bases and J dropped 7 bases, with 20 bases sitting between them. The CDR3 protein is CASSQRLPGKGGEKLFF. The CDR3 bases are TGTGCCAGCAGCCAAAGGCTCCCCGGGAAGGGGGGTGAAAAACTGTTTTTT. Full variable domain (remainder filled in from reference TRBV14 and TRBJ1-4): EAGVTQFPSHSVIEKGQTVTLRCDPISGHDNLYWYRRVMGKEIKFLLHFVKESKQDESGMPNNRFLAERTGGTYSTLKVQPAELEDSGVYFCASSQRLPGKGGEKLFFGSGTQLSVL.

This clone has only one observation. The chain uses TRBV7-2 and TRBJ2-3, with D possibly TRBD2 on 6 matching bases. The CDR3 contains 16 residues. CDR1 is SGHTA, CDR2 FQGNSA, per germline. V lost 0 bases and J lost 4, with 14 bases in between. CDR3 sequence: CASSLAIRAGSDTQYF. The CDR3 DNA reads TGTGCCAGCAGCTTAGCCATTAGGGCGGGATCAGATACGCAGTATTTT. Full variable domain (rest looked up from reference TRBV7-2 and TRBJ2-3): GAGVSQSPSNKVTEKGKDVELRCDPISGHTALYWYRQSLGQGLEFLIYFQGNSAPDKSGLPSDRFSAERTGGSVSTLTIQRTQQEDSAVYLCASSLAIRAGSDTQYFGPGTRLTVL.

With respect to this clone: A read error may explain this, as a much larger clone is one base away. This sample includes further DNA sequences coding for the same CDR3. The chain combines TRBV19 with TRBJ1-5; D is unclear. Trimming left V 3 bases short and J 0 bases short, with 9 bases between. This CDR3 is 15 amino acids long. The V gene's germline CDR1 is LNHDA and CDR2 SQIVND (reference sequence). This CDR3 reads CASSIASYSNQPQHF. CDR3 nucleotides: TGTGCCAGTAGTATCGCCAGCTATAGCAATCAGCCCCAGCATTTT.

This clone was recorded a few times. This chain links TRBV27 with TRBJ1-3; D is unclear. The ends were cut back, 4 bases at V and 1 base at J, with 5 bases in the middle. Germline CDR1 MNHEY, CDR2 SMNVEV (reference sequence). This CDR3 has 13 residues. CDR3: CASSSESGNTIYF. The CDR3 nucleotides are TGTGCCAGCAGTTCGGAATCTGGAAACACCATATATTTT.

The genes are TRBV5-1 and TRBJ1-2; D gene uncertain. The V gene lost 0 bases and the J gene lost 0 bases, with 9 bases spanning the gap. The CDR3 length is 15 residues. CDR1 is SGHRS and CDR2 is YFSETQ in the germline V gene. The DNA for the CDR3 is TGCGCCAGCAGCTTGGTCCCCGGGCCTAACTATGGCTACACCTTC. It encodes CASSLVPGPNYGYTF.

V is TRBV7-6 and J is TRBJ2-5; 7 bases line up with TRBD1. After removal of 5 bases from V and 4 bases from J, the junction contained 4 bases not matched to a gene. Germline V gives CDR1 SGHVS, CDR2 FNYEAQ. CDR3 length equals 13 residues. The CDR3 sequence is CASSPRQGETQYF. CDR3 DNA: TGTGCCAGCAGCCCGAGACAGGGAGAGACCCAGTACTTC.

The chain uses TRBV30 and TRBJ1-6, with D possibly TRBD1 on 5 matching bases. The CDR3 runs 14 residues. The V gene lost 1 base and the J gene lost 10 bases, with 14 bases spanning the gap. Germline-derived CDR1 and CDR2 are GTSNPN and SVGIG (reference sequence). The CDR3 loop reads CAWSGGPVASPLHF. CDR3 nucleotide sequence: TGTGCCTGGAGTGGGGGACCAGTGGCGTCACCCCTCCACTTT.

The chain joins TRBV29-1 to TRBJ2-1, with D perhaps matching TRBD1 or TRBD2 (6 bases each). Trimming took off 7 bases at V and 0 bases at J, with 16 bases between the two ends. Germline V gene data show CDR1 as SQVTM and CDR2 as ANQGSEA. The CDR3 is 15 residues long. Here the CDR3 DNA reads TGCAGCGCCCAGGAAGGGGGGAGCTCCTACAATGAGCAGTTCTTC. This gives the protein CSAQEGGSSYNEQFF.

Notes on this clone: The same CDR3 can be traced to other DNA sequences in this sample. V is TRBV30 and J is TRBJ2-7, with D perhaps TRBD2 (6 bases). The CDR3 has 11 amino acids. Germline V CDR1 and CDR2: GTSNPN, SVGIG (reference sequence). Deletions cut 0 bases from V and 6 bases from J, with 6 bases between. CDR3 sequence (DNA): TGTGCCTGGAGTGTCGGGGGCGAGCAGTACTTC. Residues: CAWSVGGEQYF.